This is a list of T cell receptor beta chains from one sample in a study of blood T cell repertoires in COVID-19. Produced via immunoSEQ multiplex PCR; TCRdb's table is partial and in-frame only. The sample lists a few hundred thousand clones, around 83% occurring once. Material: peripheral blood. All receptors come from a man aged 35-49 years with acute or convalescent COVID-19. Both conserved end residues are part of each CDR3. A D gene is named only where the DNA matches it firmly. The listing skips clone size in some rows; elsewhere it reads once, few, many or a size class.

D	J	V	size	CDR3	DNA
TRBD1	TRBJ1-2	TRBV7-3	few	CASSSRDRGSGGYTF	TGTGCCAGCAGCTCCCGGGACAGGGGATCGGGTGGCTACACCTTC
-	TRBJ1-6	TRBV13	-	CASSPDRSYNSPLHF	TGTGCCAGCAGCCCCGACAGGTCCTATAATTCACCCCTCCACTTT
TRBD1	TRBJ2-7	TRBV7-2	-	CASSRQGASSEQYF	TGTGCCAGCAGCCGGCAGGGGGCGTCTTCCGAGCAGTACTTC
TRBD1	TRBJ1-5	TRBV6-1	-	CASSDNRGLQPQHF	TGTGCCAGCAGTGATAACAGGGGACTTCAGCCCCAGCATTTT
-	TRBJ1-1	TRBV15	-	CATSRDRNTEAFF	TGTGCCACCAGCAGAGACAGGAACACTGAAGCTTTCTTT
-	TRBJ1-6	TRBV7-9	-	CASSSQMYSPLHF	TGTGCCAGCAGCTCGCAGATGTATTCACCCCTCCACTTT
-	TRBJ2-1	TRBV27	-	CASSLSLGAYNEQFF	TGTGCCAGCAGTTTATCTTTGGGGGCTTACAATGAGCAGTTCTTC
TRBD1	TRBJ1-2	TRBV27	-	CASSLTGQTNYGYTF	TGTGCCAGCAGTTTGACGGGACAGACTAACTATGGCTACACCTTC
-	TRBJ2-3	TRBV10-3	-	CAIRQGTDTQYF	TGTGCCATCAGGCAGGGCACAGATACGCAGTATTTT
TRBD1	TRBJ2-5	TRBV7-3	-	CASSSGTEETQYF	TGTGCCAGCAGTTCCGGGACAGAAGAGACCCAGTACTTC
-	TRBJ2-5	TRBV18	-	CASSQNRVQETQYF	TGTGCCAGCTCTCAAAACAGGGTCCAAGAGACCCAGTACTTC
-	TRBJ1-2	TRBV7-5	-	CARYRPGQKTNYGYTF	TGTGCCAGATATCGTCCAGGACAGAAAACTAACTATGGCTACACCTTC
TRBD1	TRBJ1-6	TRBV27	-	CASGLGTVNSPLHF	TGTGCCAGCGGCCTTGGGACAGTAAATTCACCCCTCCACTTT
-	TRBJ1-2	TRBV6-5	-	CASKGDQGNYGYTF	TGTGCCAGCAAGGGGGACCAGGGGAACTATGGCTACACCTTC
-	TRBJ1-1	TRBV6-6	-	CASRRQNTEAFF	TGTGCCAGCAGAAGACAGAACACTGAAGCTTTCTTT
-	TRBJ1-2	TRBV2	-	CASSSQGRGLIGYTF	TGTGCCAGCAGTTCCCAGGGCAGGGGCTTAATTGGCTACACCTTC
-	TRBJ1-6	TRBV27	-	CASSLKKQQMNSPLHF	TGTGCCAGCAGTTTAAAAAAACAGCAAATGAATTCACCCCTCCACTTT
TRBD1	TRBJ2-1	TRBV3-1/TRBV3-2	-	CASRNRQGNEQFF	TGTGCCAGCAGGAATAGACAGGGGAATGAGCAGTTCTTC
-	TRBJ1-5	TRBV7-2	-	CASSRALGAQHF	TGTGCCAGCAGCCGGGCCCTCGGGGCCCAGCATTTT
-	TRBJ2-5	TRBV2	-	CASSERRKETQYF	TGTGCCAGCAGTGAACGGAGGAAAGAGACCCAGTACTTC
-	TRBJ1-5	TRBV2	-	CASSERRVGNQPQHF	TGTGCCAGCAGTGAGCGCCGGGTCGGGAATCAGCCCCAGCATTTT
-	TRBJ1-1	TRBV10-3	-	CATLPTVNTEAFF	TGTGCCACCCTACCTACGGTGAACACTGAAGCTTTCTTT
TRBD2	TRBJ2-2	TRBV5-5	-	CASSLGLAGVGGELFF	TGTGCCAGCAGCCTAGGACTAGCGGGGGTCGGCGGGGAGCTGTTTTTT
TRBD1	TRBJ1-4	TRBV9	few	CASSERQGPPTNEKLFF	TGTGCCAGCAGCGAACGACAGGGCCCTCCGACTAATGAAAAACTGTTTTTT
-	TRBJ2-1	TRBV3-1/TRBV3-2	-	CASSQRDSYNEQFF	TGTGCCAGCAGCCAGAGGGACTCATACAATGAGCAGTTCTTC
-	TRBJ2-3	TRBV5-1	-	CASQVGSLGADTQYF	TGCGCCAGCCAGGTAGGGAGCCTCGGGGCAGATACGCAGTATTTT
-	TRBJ2-5	TRBV14	few	CASSQGVMRGQETQYF	TGTGCCAGCAGCCAGGGGGTTATGCGGGGTCAAGAGACCCAGTACTTC
TRBD2	TRBJ2-1	TRBV2	-	CASTLSRGLAGGNEQFF	TGTGCCAGCACCCTATCTAGGGGACTAGCGGGGGGGAATGAGCAGTTCTTC
-	TRBJ1-1	TRBV14	-	CASSQDGEGMNTEAFF	TGTGCCAGCAGCCAAGACGGGGAAGGGATGAACACTGAAGCTTTCTTT
-	TRBJ2-2	TRBV24-1	-	CATSDGGQNTGELFF	TGTGCCACCAGTGATGGCGGACAGAACACCGGGGAGCTGTTTTTT
-	TRBJ2-7	TRBV3-1/TRBV3-2	-	CASSQVGGSYEQYF	TGTGCCAGCAGCCAAGTCGGGGGCTCCTACGAGCAGTACTTC
-	TRBJ1-2	TRBV28	-	CASSLMTGGYTF	TGTGCCAGCAGTTTGATGACGGGGGGCTACACCTTC
TRBD1	TRBJ1-2	TRBV7-8	-	CASSSGLTGTLGYGYTF	TGTGCCAGCAGCTCCGGGCTGACAGGGACTCTCGGCTATGGCTACACCTTC
TRBD1	TRBJ1-2	TRBV12-5	-	CASGQGARSITF	TGTGCTAGTGGTCAGGGGGCCCGGAGCATCACCTTC
-	TRBJ1-2	TRBV10-3	-	CAISEAGGLDGYTF	TGTGCCATCAGTGAGGCGGGGGGGCTCGATGGCTACACCTTC
-	TRBJ1-2	TRBV11-2	-	CASSLQGNSNYGYTF	TGTGCCAGCAGCTTACAGGGGAATAGCAACTATGGCTACACCTTC
-	TRBJ2-5	TRBV5-1	-	CASTSSRAKETQYF	TGCGCCAGCACGTCGAGCAGGGCAAAAGAGACCCAGTACTTC
-	TRBJ1-6	TRBV5-5	-	CASSLVGGRDSPLHF	TGTGCCAGCAGCTTGGTTGGTGGGCGGGATTCACCCCTCCACTTT
-	TRBJ1-5	TRBV27	-	CASSLRQEQPQHF	TGTGCCAGCAGTTTACGACAGGAGCAGCCCCAGCATTTT
TRBD1	TRBJ2-1	TRBV27	-	CASSSGDRGYNEQFF	TGTGCCAGCAGTTCGGGGGACAGGGGATACAATGAGCAGTTCTTC
-	TRBJ2-2	TRBV21-1	many	CASSRPGSNTGELFF	TGTGCCAGCAGCAGGCCCGGGTCGAACACCGGGGAGCTGTTTTTT
TRBD2	TRBJ2-1	TRBV5-1	-	CASSPTGSGVQLEQFF	TGCGCCAGCAGTCCCACCGGTAGCGGGGTTCAGCTTGAGCAGTTCTTC
TRBD2	TRBJ2-1	TRBV4-3	-	CASSQDTSGGKVGEQFF	TGCGCCAGCAGCCAAGATACTAGCGGGGGGAAAGTCGGTGAGCAGTTCTTC
TRBD1	TRBJ1-2	TRBV5-1	-	CASSLDGTGGNGYTF	TGCGCCAGCAGCTTGGACGGTACAGGGGGCAATGGCTACACCTTC
TRBD2	TRBJ2-5	TRBV6-5	-	CASSYGAGGETQYF	TGTGCCAGCAGTTATGGAGCGGGGGGAGAGACCCAGTACTTC
TRBD1	TRBJ2-7	TRBV5-4	-	CASSNRDRVYEQYF	TGTGCCAGCAGCAACCGGGACAGGGTCTACGAGCAGTACTTC
-	TRBJ1-2	TRBV5-4	once	CASSPQQANYGYTF	TGTGCCAGCAGCCCCCAACAGGCTAACTATGGCTACACCTTC
-	TRBJ1-2	TRBV18	-	CASSLLAGVGYTF	TGTGCCAGCTCCCTCTTGGCAGGGGTAGGCTACACCTTC
-	TRBJ2-1	TRBV5-1	-	CATGLSSYNEQFF	TGCGCCACCGGACTTAGCTCCTACAATGAGCAGTTCTTC
TRBD2	TRBJ2-1	TRBV6-2/TRBV6-3	-	CASSYDTKSLAGEYNEQFF	TGTGCCAGCAGTTACGATACGAAATCACTAGCGGGGGAGTACAATGAGCAGTTCTTC
-	TRBJ1-1	TRBV7-9	-	CASSRAKGQEAFF	TGTGCCAGCAGCCGAGCCAAAGGACAAGAAGCTTTCTTT
-	TRBJ2-1	TRBV3-1/TRBV3-2	-	CASSQGSSSYNEQFF	TGTGCCAGCAGCCAAGGGAGTAGCTCCTACAATGAGCAGTTCTTC
-	TRBJ1-5	TRBV6-6	-	CASSTDSFPNQPQHF	TGTGCCAGCAGTACGGACAGTTTCCCCAATCAGCCCCAGCATTTT